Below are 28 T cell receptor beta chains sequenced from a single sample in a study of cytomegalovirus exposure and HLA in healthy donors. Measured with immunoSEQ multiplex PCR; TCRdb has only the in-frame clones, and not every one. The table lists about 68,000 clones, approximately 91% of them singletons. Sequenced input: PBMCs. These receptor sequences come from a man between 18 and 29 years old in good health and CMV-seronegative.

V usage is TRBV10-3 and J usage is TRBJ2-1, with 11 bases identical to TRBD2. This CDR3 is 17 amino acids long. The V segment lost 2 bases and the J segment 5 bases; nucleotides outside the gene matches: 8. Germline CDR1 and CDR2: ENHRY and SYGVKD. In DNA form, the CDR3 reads TGTGCCATCAGTGAGACCCGGGGACTAGCGGTTGACAATGAGCAGTTCTTC. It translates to CAISETRGLAVDNEQFF.

The CDR3 sequence is CASSDHGEGITDTQYF. CDR3 in DNA: TGTGCCAGCAGTGACCACGGCGAGGGAATCACAGATACGCAGTATTTT. The rearrangement joins TRBV2 to TRBJ2-3, with a weak D call TRBD2 (5 bases). Looked up from germline, CDR1 is SNHLY and CDR2 is FYNNEI. The CDR3 covers 16 residues. The germline V and J ends were trimmed by 3 bases and 2 bases, with 15 bases remaining between them.

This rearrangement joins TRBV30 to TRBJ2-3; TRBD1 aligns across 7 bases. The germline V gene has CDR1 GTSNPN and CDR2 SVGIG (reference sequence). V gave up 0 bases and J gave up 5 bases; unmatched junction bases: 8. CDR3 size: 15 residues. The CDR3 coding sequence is TGTGCCTGGAGTGTGACAGGGTCCTGGGGAGATACGCAGTATTTT. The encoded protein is CAWSVTGSWGDTQYF.

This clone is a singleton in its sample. The CDR3: CASSIEQGTVNQPQHF. Written as DNA, the CDR3 is TGTGCCAGTAGTATAGAGCAAGGGACAGTCAATCAGCCCCAGCATTTT. The chain is built from TRBV19 and TRBJ1-5, with 7 nucleotides matching TRBD1. The CDR3 consists of 16 residues. J was trimmed by 3 bases and V by 0 bases; bases with no gene match: 5. Germline lookup yields CDR1 LNHDA and CDR2 SQIVND (reference sequence).

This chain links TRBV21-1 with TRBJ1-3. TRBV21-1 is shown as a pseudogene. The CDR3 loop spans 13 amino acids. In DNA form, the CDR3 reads TGTGCCAGCAGCAATGGGGGGGGAAACACCATATATTTT. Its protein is CASSNGGGNTIYF.

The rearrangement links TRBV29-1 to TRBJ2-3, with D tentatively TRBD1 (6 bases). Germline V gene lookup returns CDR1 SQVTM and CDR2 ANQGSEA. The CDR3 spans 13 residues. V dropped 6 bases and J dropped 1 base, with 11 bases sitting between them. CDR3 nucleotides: TGCAGCGTCACTTGGACAGGCACAGATACGCAGTATTTT. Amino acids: CSVTWTGTDTQYF.

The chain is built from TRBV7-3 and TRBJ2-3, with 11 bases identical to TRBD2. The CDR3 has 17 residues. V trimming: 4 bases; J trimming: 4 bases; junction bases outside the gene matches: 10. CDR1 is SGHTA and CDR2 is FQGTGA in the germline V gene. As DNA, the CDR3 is TGTGCCAGCAGCTCCCCGGTTAGCGGGAGGGCCCCAGATACGCAGTATTTT. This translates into CASSSPVSGRAPDTQYF.

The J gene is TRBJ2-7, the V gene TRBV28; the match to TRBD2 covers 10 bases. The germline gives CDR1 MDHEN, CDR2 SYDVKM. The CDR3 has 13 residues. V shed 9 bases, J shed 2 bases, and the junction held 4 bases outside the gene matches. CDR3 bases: TGTGCCAGTTGGACTAGCGGACCCTACGAGCAGTACTTC. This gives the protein CASWTSGPYEQYF.

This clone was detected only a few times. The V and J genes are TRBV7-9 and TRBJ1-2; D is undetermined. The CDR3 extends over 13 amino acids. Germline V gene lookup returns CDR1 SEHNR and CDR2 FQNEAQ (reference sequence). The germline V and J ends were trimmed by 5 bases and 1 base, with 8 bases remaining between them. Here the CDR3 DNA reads TGTGCCAGCAGCCCCGAGAGTAACTATGGCTACACCTTC. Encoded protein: CASSPESNYGYTF.

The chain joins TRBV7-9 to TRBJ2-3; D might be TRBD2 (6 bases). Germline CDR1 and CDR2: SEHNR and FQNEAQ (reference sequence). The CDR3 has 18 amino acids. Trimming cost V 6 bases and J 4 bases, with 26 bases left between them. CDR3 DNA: TGTGCCAGCAGTCCTTACCGCCCCAGACTAGTTTCATCAGATACGCAGTATTTT. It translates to CASSPYRPRLVSSDTQYF. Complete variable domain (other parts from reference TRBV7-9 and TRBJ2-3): DTGVSQNPRHKITKRGQNVTFRCDPISEHNRLYWYRQTLGQGPEFLTYFQNEAQLEKSRLLSDRFSAERPKGSFSTLEIQRTEQGDSAMYLCASSPYRPRLVSSDTQYFGPGTRLTVL.

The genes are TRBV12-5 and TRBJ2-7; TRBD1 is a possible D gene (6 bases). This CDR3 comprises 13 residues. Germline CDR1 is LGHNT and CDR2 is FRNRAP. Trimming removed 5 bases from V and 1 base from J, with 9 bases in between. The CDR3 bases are TGTGCTAGTGGTCTGACAGGTTCCTACGAGCAGTACTTC. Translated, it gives CASGLTGSYEQYF. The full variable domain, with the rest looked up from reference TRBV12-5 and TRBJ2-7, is DARVTQTPRHKVTEMGQEVTMRCQPILGHNTVFWYRQTMMQGLELLAYFRNRAPLDDSGMPKDRFSAEMPDATLATLKIQPSEPRDSAVYFCASGLTGSYEQYFGPGTRLTVT.

The CDR3 reads CASSQVKETQYF. The CDR3 DNA reads as TGTGCCAGCAGCCAGGTTAAGGAGACCCAGTACTTC. The chain links TRBV2 to TRBJ2-5, with D unclear. Germline loops: CDR1 SNHLY, CDR2 FYNNEI. The germline V and J ends were trimmed by 6 bases and 5 bases, with 10 bases remaining between them. This CDR3 is 12 amino acids long.

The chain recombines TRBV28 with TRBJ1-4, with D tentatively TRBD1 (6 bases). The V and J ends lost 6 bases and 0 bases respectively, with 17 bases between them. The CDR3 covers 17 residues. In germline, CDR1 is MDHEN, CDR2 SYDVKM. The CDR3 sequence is CASSLGQLWATNEKLFF. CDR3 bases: TGTGCCAGCAGCTTAGGACAGCTCTGGGCAACTAATGAAAAACTGTTTTTT.

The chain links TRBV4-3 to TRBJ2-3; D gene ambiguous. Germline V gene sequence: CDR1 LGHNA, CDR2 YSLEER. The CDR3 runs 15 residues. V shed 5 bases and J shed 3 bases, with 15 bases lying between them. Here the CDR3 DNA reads TGCGCCAGCAGCAGAAACACCAAAAAAACAGATACGCAGTATTTT. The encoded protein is CASSRNTKKTDTQYF.

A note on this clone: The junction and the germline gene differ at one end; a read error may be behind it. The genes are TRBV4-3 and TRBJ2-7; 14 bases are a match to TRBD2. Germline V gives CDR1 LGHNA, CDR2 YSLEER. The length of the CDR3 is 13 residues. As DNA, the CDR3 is TGCGCCAGCAGCCAGGGACTAGCGGGAGTTCAGAACTTC. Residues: CASSQGLAGVQNF.

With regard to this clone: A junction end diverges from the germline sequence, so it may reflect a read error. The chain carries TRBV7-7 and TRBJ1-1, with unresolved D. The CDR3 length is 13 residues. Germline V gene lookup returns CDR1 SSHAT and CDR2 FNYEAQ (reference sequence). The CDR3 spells CASRPVVNTEAFF. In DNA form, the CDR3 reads TGTGCTAGCAGACCAGTGGTGAACACTGAAGCTTTCTTT.

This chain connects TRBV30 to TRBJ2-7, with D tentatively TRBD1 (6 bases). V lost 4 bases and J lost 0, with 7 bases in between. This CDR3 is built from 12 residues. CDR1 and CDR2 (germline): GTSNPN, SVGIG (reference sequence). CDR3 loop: CAWTGASYEQYF. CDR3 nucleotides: TGTGCCTGGACAGGGGCCTCCTACGAGCAGTACTTC. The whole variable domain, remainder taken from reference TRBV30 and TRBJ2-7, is SQTIHQWPATLVQPVGSPLSLECTVEGTSNPNLYWYRQAAGRGLQLLFYSVGIGQISSEVPQNLSASRPQDRQFILSSKKLLLSDSGFYLCAWTGASYEQYFGPGTRLTVT.

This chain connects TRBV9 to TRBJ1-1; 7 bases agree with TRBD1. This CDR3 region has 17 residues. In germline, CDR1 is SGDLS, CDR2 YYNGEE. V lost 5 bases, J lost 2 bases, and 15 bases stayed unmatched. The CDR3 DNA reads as TGTGCCAGCAGTGCCGGGACAGTGGGACGGCGCAACACTGAAGCTTTCTTT. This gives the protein CASSAGTVGRRNTEAFF. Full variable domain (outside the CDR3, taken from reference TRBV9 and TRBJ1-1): DSGVTQTPKHLITATGQRVTLRCSPRSGDLSVYWYQQSLDQGLQFLIQYYNGEERAKGNILERFSAQQFPDLHSELNLSSLELGDSALYFCASSAGTVGRRNTEAFFGQGTRLTVV.

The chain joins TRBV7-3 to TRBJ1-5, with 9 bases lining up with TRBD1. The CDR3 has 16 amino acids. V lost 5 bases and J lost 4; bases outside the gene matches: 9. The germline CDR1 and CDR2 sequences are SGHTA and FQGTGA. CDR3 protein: CASSRRTGVRNQPQHF. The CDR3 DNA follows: TGTGCCAGCAGCCGCCGGACAGGGGTTCGTAATCAGCCCCAGCATTTT.

The DNA of the CDR3 is TGTGCCAGCAGCTCAAGACAGGGTTCCTACGAGCAGTACTTC. It codes for CASSSRQGSYEQYF. This sequence joins TRBV7-2 and TRBJ2-7; 7 bases map to TRBD1. V lost 4 bases and J lost 1; bases outside the gene matches: 4. This CDR3 has 14 amino acids. Per germline, CDR1 SGHTA and CDR2 FQGNSA.

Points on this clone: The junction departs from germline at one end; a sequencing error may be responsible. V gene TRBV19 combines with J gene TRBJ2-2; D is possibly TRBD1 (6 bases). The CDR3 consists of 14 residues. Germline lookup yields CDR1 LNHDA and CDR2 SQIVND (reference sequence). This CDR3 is CASSPQGNSGELFF. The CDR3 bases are TGTGCCAGTAGTCCCCAGGGGAACTCCGGGGAGCTGTTTTTT.

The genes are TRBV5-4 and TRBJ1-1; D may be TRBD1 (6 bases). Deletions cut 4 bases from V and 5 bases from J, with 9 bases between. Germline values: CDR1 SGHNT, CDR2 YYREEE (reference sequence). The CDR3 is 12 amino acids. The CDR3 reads CASSEQGTEAFF. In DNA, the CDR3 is TGTGCCAGCAGCGAACAGGGAACTGAAGCTTTCTTT.

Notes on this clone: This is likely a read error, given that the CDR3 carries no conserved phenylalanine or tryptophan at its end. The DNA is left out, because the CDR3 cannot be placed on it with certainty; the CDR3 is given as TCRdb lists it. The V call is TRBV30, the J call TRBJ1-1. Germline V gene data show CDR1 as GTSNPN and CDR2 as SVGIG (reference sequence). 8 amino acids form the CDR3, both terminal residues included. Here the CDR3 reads CAWSAGTA.

CDR3 DNA sequence: TGTGCCAGCAGCTTAGGGGACAGGGACTACTACTTAACCTACGAGCAGTACTTC. Amino acid sequence: CASSLGDRDYYLTYEQYF. The rearrangement links TRBV7-9 to TRBJ2-7; 9 bases match TRBD1. Germline loops: CDR1 SEHNR, CDR2 FQNEAQ (reference sequence). The V and J ends lost 1 base and 2 bases, in that order; junction bases with no gene match: 12. The CDR3 is 18 residues long.

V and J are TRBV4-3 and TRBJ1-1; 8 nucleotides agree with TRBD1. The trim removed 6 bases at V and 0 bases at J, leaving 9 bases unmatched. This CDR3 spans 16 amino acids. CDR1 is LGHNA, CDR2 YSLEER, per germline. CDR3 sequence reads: CASSFQAGGMNTEAFF. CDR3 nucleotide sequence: TGCGCCAGCAGTTTCCAGGCAGGGGGCATGAACACTGAAGCTTTCTTT.

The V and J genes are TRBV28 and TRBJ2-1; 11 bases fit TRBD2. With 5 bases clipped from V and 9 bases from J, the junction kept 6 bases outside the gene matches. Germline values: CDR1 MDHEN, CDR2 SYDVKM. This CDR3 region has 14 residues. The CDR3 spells CASSNLAGGPEQFF. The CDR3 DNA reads TGTGCCAGCAGTAACCTAGCGGGAGGCCCTGAGCAGTTCTTC.

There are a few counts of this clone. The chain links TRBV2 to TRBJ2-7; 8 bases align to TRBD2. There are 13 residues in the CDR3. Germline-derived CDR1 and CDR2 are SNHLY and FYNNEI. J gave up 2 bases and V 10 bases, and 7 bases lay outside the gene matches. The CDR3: CATSGGAAYEQYF. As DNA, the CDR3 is TGTGCCACCTCGGGGGGGGCAGCCTACGAGCAGTACTTC.

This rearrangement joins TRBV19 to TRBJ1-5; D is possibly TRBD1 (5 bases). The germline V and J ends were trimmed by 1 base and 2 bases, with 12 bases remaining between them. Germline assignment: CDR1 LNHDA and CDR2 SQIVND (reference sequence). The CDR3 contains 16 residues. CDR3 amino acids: CASSIAWARGNQPQHF. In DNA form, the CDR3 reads TGTGCCAGTAGTATAGCTTGGGCCAGGGGCAATCAGCCCCAGCATTTT.